In this sample, the clone carrying this TCR beta chain turned up many times. The V gene end was trimmed by 5 bases and the J gene end by 4 bases; junction bases not matched to a gene: 13. The germline V gene encodes CDR1 MNHEY and CDR2 SMNVEV (reference sequence). This CDR3 is built from 16 residues. The assay was immunoSEQ multiplex PCR, and TCRdb's table has in-frame clones only and misses some. The sample yields more than 200,000 clones, around nine tenths seen once. The sample is drawn from a study of blood T cell repertoires in COVID-19. About the research overall: There were acute and convalescent COVID-19 samples, and they came from the United States, Italy and Spain.

Individuals aged roughly 18 to 95 years were recruited from some 26 US areas. V gene TRBV27 combines with J gene TRBJ1-2, with 7 bases that match TRBD1. Sequences were obtained from PBMCs or T cells enriched from blood (not recorded which). This TCR was sampled from a man aged 25 to 40 in a cohort exposed to, infected with or recovered from COVID-19 (not recorded which). The CDR3 reads CASSGGGAGGVYGYTF. The CDR3 DNA reads TGTGCCAGCAGTGGAGGGGGCGCCGGTGGGGTCTATGGCTACACCTTC.